This TCR beta chain was identified during a study of CD8 T cells in ankylosing spondylitis. Points from the study as a whole: Disease-associated clones were CD8+ and fairly uncommon in peripheral blood. Some of the motif variants had earlier been found in reactive arthritis patients' fluid and blood. According to the report, clones linked to the disease were significantly enriched in matched synovial fluid samples taken from ankylosing spondylitis patients.

In this sample, this clonotype turned up many times. Its matching antigen is unknown. Quantitative 5'-RACE with molecular barcodes was used to make the TCR beta libraries. TCRdb re-analysed the 5' RACE reads in MiXCR, keeping a single row per CDR3 protein. Of over 150,000 distinct CDR3 sequences in the sample, approximately 18% are singletons; the top ten hold around 4.1%. The sequenced sample was blood, either unsorted or a sorted T cell fraction (not recorded which). The TCR originated in a male donor between 10 and 30 years old with ankylosing spondylitis or in good health (not recorded which).

CDR3 sequence: CASSQEGLGVYYEQYF. In nucleotides, the CDR3 is TGTGCCAGCAGCCAAGAGGGACTAGGTGTTTACTACGAGCAGTACTTC. The genes are TRBV3-1 and TRBJ2-7; 8 bases map to TRBD2. Trimming at V came to 0 bases and at J to 3 bases, leaving 7 bases not matched to a gene. CDR3 length: 16 residues. Germline V gene data show CDR1 as LGHDT and CDR2 as YNNKEL (reference sequence).